The 27 T cell receptor beta chains presented below share a single source sample, sequenced in a study of blood T cell repertoires in COVID-19. Clones were read by immunoSEQ multiplex PCR, and TCRdb kept only the in-frame ones, dropping some. The sample includes about 24,000 clones, about 82% of them seen just once. Material for sequencing was peripheral blood. These receptors were taken from a human donor with active COVID-19. The donor label of this sample is uncertain.

Concerning this clone itself: The junction does not match germline at one end; this may be a read error. This chain uses TRBV3-1 (or the pseudogene TRBV3-2) with TRBJ1-2; D is perhaps TRBD1 (6 bases). This CDR3 is 11 amino acids long. Germline values: CDR1 LGHDT, CDR2 YNNKEL (reference sequence). The CDR3 DNA reads as TGTGCCAGCAGCGTAAGGGGGACGGCCTTCTTC. The encoded protein is CASSVRGTAFF.

The gene calls are TRBV14 and TRBJ2-7, with TRBD1 matching over 10 bases. The germline V gene has CDR1 SGHDN and CDR2 FVKESK. The V gene end was trimmed by 5 bases and the J gene end by 6 bases; junction bases not matched to a gene: 7. This CDR3 is 14 amino acids long. The CDR3 reads CASSWGTGDFEQYF. DNA for the CDR3: TGTGCCAGCAGCTGGGGGACAGGGGATTTCGAGCAGTACTTC.

V gene TRBV5-4 combines with J gene TRBJ2-3; TRBD1 agrees at 10 bases. The V segment lost 0 bases and the J segment 1 base; nucleotides outside the gene matches: 2. This CDR3 spans 16 amino acids. The V gene's germline CDR1 is SGHNT and CDR2 YYREEE (reference sequence). The CDR3 spells CASSLGGTGGTDTQYF. CDR3 in DNA: TGTGCCAGCAGCTTGGGCGGGACAGGGGGCACAGATACGCAGTATTTT.

This rearrangement joins TRBV4-1 to TRBJ2-4; 9 nucleotides match TRBD1. The J segment lost 0 bases and the V segment lost 3 bases, leaving 6 bases of the junction unmatched. The germline V gene encodes CDR1 MGHRA and CDR2 YSYEKL. This CDR3 spans 17 amino acids. The CDR3 nucleotides read TGCGCCAGCAGCCAGTGGACAGGGGCACCAGCCAAAAACATTCAGTACTTC. It specifies CASSQWTGAPAKNIQYF.

V usage is TRBV2 and J usage is TRBJ1-2; 8 bases agree with TRBD1. J lost 4 bases, V lost 5 bases, and 15 bases had no gene match. The CDR3 totals 17 residues. The germline V gene has CDR1 SNHLY and CDR2 FYNNEI. This CDR3 reads CASSPGQGAIGGYGYTF. Written as DNA, the CDR3 is TGTGCCAGCAGTCCGGGGCAGGGGGCGATCGGGGGCTATGGCTACACCTTC.

V usage is TRBV4-2 and J usage is TRBJ2-7, with D perhaps matching TRBD2 (5 bases). Germline V lookup: CDR1 LGHNA, CDR2 YNFKEQ. The CDR3 contains 14 residues. Trimming removed 0 bases from V and 4 bases from J, with 10 bases in between. The CDR3 DNA reads TGTGCCAGCAGCCAAGATGGTAGCGAGTACGAGCAGTACTTC. Protein: CASSQDGSEYEQYF.

With respect to this clone: Other DNA sequences in this specimen translate into the identical CDR3. V is TRBV7-2 and J is TRBJ2-7, with D possibly TRBD2 on 6 matching bases. CDR1 is SGHTA, CDR2 FQGNSA, per germline. The CDR3 runs 14 residues. V lost 3 bases and J 3 bases, leaving 12 bases between the germline ends. The CDR3 DNA follows: TGTGCCAGCAGCTTCGGGGGAGGATACTACGAGCAGTACTTC. It codes for CASSFGGGYYEQYF.

This rearrangement joins TRBV18 to TRBJ2-3, with TRBD2 matching 10 bases. The CDR3 has 15 residues. Trimming cost V 6 bases and J 2 bases; bases outside gene matches: 5. Germline CDR1 KGHSH, CDR2 LQKENI. This CDR3 is CASSPTSGVTDTQYF. CDR3 coding DNA: TGTGCCAGCTCCCCTACTAGCGGGGTCACAGATACGCAGTATTTT.

The rearrangement links TRBV2 to TRBJ2-5; D gene uncertain. In germline, CDR1 is SNHLY, CDR2 FYNNEI. V was trimmed by 3 bases and J by 2 bases, leaving 10 bases between them. This CDR3 is 14 amino acids long. CDR3 residues: CASSDWAAQETQYF. The CDR3 nucleotides are TGTGCCAGCAGTGATTGGGCAGCTCAAGAGACCCAGTACTTC.

The chain carries TRBV28 and TRBJ1-2, with 8 bases lining up with TRBD1. The CDR3 runs to 16 residues. Losses at the gene ends were 6 bases for V and 2 bases for J; bases not matched to a gene: 11. The germline V gene encodes CDR1 MDHEN and CDR2 SYDVKM. The CDR3, as DNA: TGTGCCAGCAGGCGAGACTCAGGGGGCGCGAACTATGGCTACACCTTC. It specifies CASRRDSGGANYGYTF.

The chain recombines TRBV29-1 with TRBJ2-2, with 8 bases lining up with TRBD2. Germline values: CDR1 SQVTM, CDR2 ANQGSEA. Losses at the gene ends were 4 bases for V and 1 base for J; bases not matched to a gene: 5. The CDR3 is made up of 15 amino acids. CDR3 in amino acids: CSVAGGTRNTGELFF. The DNA of the CDR3 is TGCAGCGTTGCGGGGGGGACTAGGAACACCGGGGAGCTGTTTTTT.

J is TRBJ2-7 and V is TRBV5-1; the D is unclear. Per germline, CDR1 SGHRS and CDR2 YFSETQ. The V and J ends lost 0 bases and 0 bases respectively, with 10 bases between them. This CDR3 spans 15 amino acids. The CDR3 DNA is TGCGCCAGCAGCTTGGCACCGACAAGCTCCTACGAGCAGTACTTC. Protein sequence: CASSLAPTSSYEQYF.

The rearrangement uses TRBV27 and TRBJ2-1, with 12 positions matching TRBD2. The V segment lost 3 bases and the J segment 7 bases; nucleotides outside the gene matches: 7. CDR1 MNHEY and CDR2 SMNVEV come from the germline V gene (reference sequence). This CDR3 spans 16 amino acids. CDR3 DNA: TGTGCCAGCAGTTTCCTACTAGCGGGAGGAGGTAATGAGCAGTTCTTC. The encoded protein is CASSFLLAGGGNEQFF.

This rearrangement joins TRBV28 to TRBJ1-5; a weak D match, TRBD1 (6 bases). The germline CDR1 and CDR2 sequences are MDHEN and SYDVKM. Deletions cut 2 bases from V and 6 bases from J, with 8 bases between. The CDR3 is 13 amino acids. The CDR3 sequence: CASSLAGAQPQHF. The CDR3 nucleotides read TGTGCCAGCAGTTTAGCAGGGGCTCAGCCCCAGCATTTT.

V is TRBV11-3 and J is TRBJ2-7; 7 bases are shared with TRBD2. This CDR3 spans 16 amino acids. V shed 4 bases and J 5 bases; nucleotides not matched to a gene: 14. Looked up from germline, CDR1 is SGHNT and CDR2 is YENEEA. CDR3 sequence (DNA): TGTGCCAGCAGCTCTCGGACCGGCGGGGGAAGAGACGAGCAGTACTTC. As protein: CASSSRTGGGRDEQYF.

V is TRBV5-1 and J is TRBJ1-1, with 9 bases that match TRBD1. This CDR3 spans 13 amino acids. The V and J ends lost 4 bases and 6 bases, in that order; junction bases with no gene match: 4. Germline-derived CDR1 and CDR2 are SGHRS and YFSETQ. CDR3 DNA sequence: TGCGCCAGCAGCCAGGACAGGGGAGCTGAAGCTTTCTTT. Encoded protein: CASSQDRGAEAFF.

This clone was counted only a few times. The chain recombines TRBV27 with TRBJ1-1; TRBD1 agrees at 8 bases. CDR3 length: 16 amino acids. Trimming cost V 5 bases and J 1 base; bases outside gene matches: 9. Germline values: CDR1 MNHEY, CDR2 SMNVEV (reference sequence). Written as DNA, the CDR3 is TGTGCCAGCAGTAGGTGGACAGGGCAATCGAACACTGAAGCTTTCTTT. It specifies CASSRWTGQSNTEAFF.

The rearrangement links TRBV7-3 to TRBJ2-1, with 8 bases that match TRBD2. The CDR3 is 19 residues long. The germline V gene has CDR1 SGHTA and CDR2 FQGTGA. Trimming took 5 bases from V and 0 from J; bases not matched to a gene: 15. This CDR3 reads CASSRRGAALQSSYNEQFF. The CDR3 nucleotides are TGTGCCAGCAGCAGGCGGGGGGCGGCCCTCCAAAGCTCCTACAATGAGCAGTTCTTC. Full variable domain (rest looked up from reference TRBV7-3 and TRBJ2-1): GAGVSQTPSNKVTEKGKYVELRCDPISGHTALYWYRQSLGQGPEFLIYFQGTGAADDSGLPNDRFFAVRPEGSVSTLKIQRTERGDSAVYLCASSRRGAALQSSYNEQFFGPGTRLTVL.

This chain connects TRBV6-5 to TRBJ2-7; D might be TRBD1 (6 bases). V was cut by 6 bases and J by 2 bases, with 11 bases left in between. CDR1 MNHEY and CDR2 SVGAGI come from the germline V gene. The CDR3 is 13 residues long. The CDR3 spells CASRRTETYEQYF. The CDR3 DNA follows: TGTGCCAGCAGGAGGACAGAAACCTACGAGCAGTACTTC.

The chain links TRBV5-4 to TRBJ2-7; 10 nucleotides align to TRBD2. CDR3 length: 18 amino acids. Trimming took 0 bases from V and 1 from J; bases not matched to a gene: 10. From germline, CDR1 is SGHNT and CDR2 YYREEE (reference sequence). CDR3 bases: TGTGCCAGCAGCTTGGGTAGGTTAGCGGGAGGAAGTTCCTACGAGCAGTACTTC. Protein: CASSLGRLAGGSSYEQYF.

V and J are TRBV9 and TRBJ2-5; 7 nucleotides agree with TRBD2. Trimming cost V 2 bases and J 5 bases; bases outside gene matches: 9. Germline CDR1 SGDLS, CDR2 YYNGEE. There are 15 residues in the CDR3. CDR3 protein: CASSVRREPGETQYF. CDR3 in DNA: TGTGCCAGCAGCGTCCGGCGGGAGCCTGGGGAGACCCAGTACTTC.

V and J are TRBV19 and TRBJ1-5; D is possibly TRBD1 (6 bases). V dropped 7 bases and J dropped 6 bases, with 16 bases sitting between them. CDR3 length: 14 residues. Germline loops: CDR1 LNHDA, CDR2 SQIVND (reference sequence). Here the CDR3 DNA reads TGTGCCAGTACGATCTCTACAGGGTTTCAGCCCCAGCATTTT. The encoded protein is CASTISTGFQPQHF.

This chain joins TRBV28 and TRBJ2-7; possible D gene TRBD1, 5 bases. The CDR3 is 12 residues long. The V end lost 10 bases, the J end lost 3 bases, and 13 bases lay between the germline ends. Germline CDR1 is MDHEN and CDR2 is SYDVKM. The CDR3 is CATNQGVYEQYF. CDR3 DNA sequence: TGTGCCACTAACCAGGGTGTCTACGAGCAGTACTTC.

In its sample, this clone was seen once. The genes are TRBV10-3 and TRBJ1-6, with TRBD1 matching 9 bases. CDR1 and CDR2 from the germline V gene are ENHRY and SYGVKD. The CDR3 is made up of 16 amino acids. Trimming at V came to 6 bases and at J to 9 bases, leaving 12 bases not matched to a gene. Here the CDR3 reads CAIRQTGTGLGSPLHF. DNA of the CDR3: TGTGCCATCAGACAGACCGGGACAGGGCTAGGTTCACCCCTCCACTTT.

The chain links TRBV6-2 or TRBV6-3 to TRBJ2-7; possible D gene TRBD1, 5 bases. This CDR3 is 14 amino acids long. CDR1 and CDR2 from the germline V gene are MNHEY and SVGEGT. V was shortened by 3 bases and J by 2 bases, with 11 bases between the two germline ends. The CDR3 region is CASSYPDTAYEQYF. In DNA, the CDR3 is TGTGCCAGCAGTTATCCGGACACTGCCTACGAGCAGTACTTC.

The rearrangement joins TRBV5-1 to TRBJ2-1, with 9 bases identical to TRBD2. V shed 3 bases, J shed 0 bases, and the junction held 1 base outside the gene matches. The CDR3 contains 15 residues. Looked up from germline, CDR1 is SGHRS and CDR2 is YFSETQ. The CDR3 spells CASSSAGGSYNEQFF. DNA of the CDR3: TGCGCCAGCAGCTCAGCGGGGGGCTCCTACAATGAGCAGTTCTTC. Full variable domain (rest looked up from reference TRBV5-1 and TRBJ2-1): KAGVTQTPRYLIKTRGQQVTLSCSPISGHRSVSWYQQTPGQGLQFLFEYFSETQRNKGNFPGRFSGRQFSNSRSEMNVSTLELGDSALYLCASSSAGGSYNEQFFGPGTRLTVL.

The V and J genes are TRBV5-1 and TRBJ2-3; perhaps TRBD2 as D (7 bases). The germline CDR1 and CDR2 sequences are SGHRS and YFSETQ. The V end lost 0 bases, the J end lost 4 bases, and 12 bases lay between the germline ends. The CDR3 extends over 15 amino acids. Written as DNA, the CDR3 is TGCGCCAGCAGCTTGGAACGGGGGGCCCCAGATACGCAGTATTTT. This sequence encodes CASSLERGAPDTQYF. The full variable domain, completed using reference TRBV5-1 and TRBJ2-3, is KAGVTQTPRYLIKTRGQQVTLSCSPISGHRSVSWYQQTPGQGLQFLFEYFSETQRNKGNFPGRFSGRQFSNSRSEMNVSTLELGDSALYLCASSLERGAPDTQYFGPGTRLTVL.